The 20 T cell receptor beta chains below all came from one sample that was sequenced in a study of cytomegalovirus exposure and HLA in healthy donors. Using immunoSEQ multiplex PCR, the repertoire was profiled, and TCRdb retains in-frame clones only, with some absent. The sample lists about 180,000 clones, around 86% occurring once. The sample comprised PBMCs. These receptor sequences come from a man younger than 30 in good health and CMV-seropositive.

The chain joins TRBV23-1 to TRBJ1-1; 10 bases are a match to TRBD1. TRBV23-1 is marked as an open reading frame, function uncertain. CDR3 length: 15 residues. Losses at the gene ends were 3 bases for V and 4 bases for J; bases not matched to a gene: 5. CDR3: CASSHWDRGCTEAFF. Here the CDR3 DNA reads TGCGCCAGCAGTCACTGGGACAGGGGTTGCACTGAAGCTTTCTTT.

In this sample, this clone turned up many times. The genes are TRBV7-2 and TRBJ1-5; 11 nucleotides match TRBD1. V was clipped by 5 bases and J by 9 bases; unmatched bases: 6. CDR1 SGHTA and CDR2 FQGNSA come from the germline V gene. The CDR3 contains 14 residues. The chain's CDR3 is CASSRDRGVWPQHF. The CDR3 DNA sequence: TGTGCCAGCAGCCGGGACAGGGGGGTTTGGCCCCAGCATTTT.

The chain has TRBV7-3 and TRBJ2-1, with D perhaps matching TRBD2 (6 bases). Looked up from germline, CDR1 is SGHTA and CDR2 is FQGTGA. The V and J ends lost 2 bases and 3 bases respectively, with 8 bases between them. This CDR3 has 14 amino acids. The DNA of the CDR3 is TGTGCCAGCAGCTTAGGGACTCACTACAATGAGCAGTTCTTC. Residues: CASSLGTHYNEQFF.

This sequence joins TRBV5-6 and TRBJ2-5, with 8 bases that match TRBD2. After removal of 3 bases from V and 0 bases from J, the junction contained 7 bases not matched to a gene. CDR1 SGHDT and CDR2 YYEEEE come from the germline V gene. The CDR3 runs to 16 residues. In DNA, the CDR3 is TGTGCCAGCAGCTCGGGACTAGGAATATACCAAGAGACCCAGTACTTC. Encoded protein: CASSSGLGIYQETQYF.

The V and J genes are TRBV2 and TRBJ2-1; 10 bases match TRBD1. The CDR3 has 15 amino acids. V shed 6 bases and J 7 bases; nucleotides not matched to a gene: 9. The germline V gene has CDR1 SNHLY and CDR2 FYNNEI. CDR3 sequence: CASRPGQGLGNEQFF. The CDR3 DNA follows: TGTGCCAGCAGGCCGGGACAGGGGTTAGGGAATGAGCAGTTCTTC. The full variable domain, rest sourced from reference TRBV2 and TRBJ2-1, is EPEVTQTPSHQVTQMGQEVILRCVPISNHLYFYWYRQILGQKVEFLVSFYNNEISEKSEIFDDQFSVERPDGSNFTLKIRSTKLEDSAMYFCASRPGQGLGNEQFFGPGTRLTVL.

This rearrangement joins TRBV30 to TRBJ2-7; tentatively, D is TRBD2 (5 bases). This CDR3 spans 14 amino acids. V gave up 0 bases and J gave up 1 base, with 10 bases separating them. Germline CDR1 GTSNPN, CDR2 SVGIG (reference sequence). The CDR3 loop is CAWSVGVESYEQYF. The DNA for the CDR3 is TGTGCCTGGAGTGTCGGGGTGGAGTCCTACGAGCAGTACTTC.

The chain is built from TRBV5-1 and TRBJ2-5, with D unresolved. Trimming removed 2 bases from V and 3 bases from J, with 8 bases in between. The germline gives CDR1 SGHRS, CDR2 YFSETQ. The CDR3 runs to 13 residues. CDR3 DNA sequence: TGCGCCAGCAGCTTCTCACTTGAAGAGACCCAGTACTTC. It translates to CASSFSLEETQYF.

The rearrangement uses TRBV9 and TRBJ1-3, with D tentatively TRBD1 (5 bases). CDR1 is SGDLS, CDR2 YYNGEE, per germline. The V gene lost 7 bases and the J gene lost 1 base, with 12 bases spanning the gap. The CDR3 has 14 residues. CDR3 residues: CASSSGGSGNTIYF. CDR3 in DNA: TGTGCCAGCTCTAGCGGGGGGTCTGGAAACACCATATATTTT.

The V and J genes are TRBV11-2 and TRBJ1-5; TRBD1 is a possible D gene (5 bases). The CDR3 totals 19 residues. Trimming removed 1 base from V and 6 bases from J, with 25 bases in between. The germline V gene has CDR1 SGHAT and CDR2 FQNNGV. The CDR3: CASSLGSGGEPILGQPQHF. The CDR3 region has the DNA TGTGCCAGCAGCTTAGGGTCAGGAGGGGAACCTATCCTGGGTCAGCCCCAGCATTTT.

The chain couples TRBV6-1 to TRBJ2-3, with 13 bases that match TRBD2. The J segment lost 4 bases and the V segment lost 3 bases, leaving 4 bases of the junction unmatched. The CDR3 has 16 amino acids. CDR1 MNHNS and CDR2 SASEGT come from the germline V gene. CDR3 protein: CASSDRLAGGADTQYF. CDR3 nucleotide sequence: TGTGCCAGCAGTGACAGACTAGCGGGAGGAGCAGATACGCAGTATTTT.

The V and J genes are TRBV5-1 and TRBJ2-2; maybe TRBD2 (6 bases). With 4 bases removed from V and 1 base from J, the gap between germline ends came to 11 bases. Per the germline V gene, CDR1 is SGHRS and CDR2 is YFSETQ. This CDR3 contains 15 residues. CDR3 in amino acids: CASSPDYLNTGELFF. In DNA, the CDR3 is TGCGCCAGCAGCCCGGACTACCTGAACACCGGGGAGCTGTTTTTT. Looking up the rest from reference TRBV5-1 and TRBJ2-2 gives the full variable domain: KAGVTQTPRYLIKTRGQQVTLSCSPISGHRSVSWYQQTPGQGLQFLFEYFSETQRNKGNFPGRFSGRQFSNSRSEMNVSTLELGDSALYLCASSPDYLNTGELFFGEGSRLTVL.

The chain links TRBV4-2 to TRBJ2-1, with 9 bases identical to TRBD2. Germline loops: CDR1 LGHNA, CDR2 YNFKEQ. Losses at the gene ends were 3 bases for V and 5 bases for J; bases not matched to a gene: 2. This CDR3 has 14 amino acids. For the CDR3, the DNA is TGTGCCAGCAGCCAGGGACTAGCCAACAATGAGCAGTTCTTC. Encoded protein: CASSQGLANNEQFF.

The V call is TRBV19, the J call TRBJ2-7; a possible D gene is TRBD1 (5 bases). Germline V gives CDR1 LNHDA, CDR2 SQIVND (reference sequence). With 3 bases removed from V and 2 bases from J, the gap between germline ends came to 11 bases. The CDR3 sequence is 14 residues long. This CDR3 is CASSIGDSTYEQYF. The CDR3 DNA is TGTGCCAGTAGTATTGGAGACAGTACCTACGAGCAGTACTTC.

The chain couples TRBV7-9 to TRBJ1-4; 7 bases line up with TRBD1. The CDR3 totals 15 residues. Germline V CDR1 and CDR2: SEHNR, FQNEAQ (reference sequence). The V and J ends lost 5 bases and 6 bases, in that order; junction bases with no gene match: 9. The CDR3 DNA reads as TGTGCCAGCAGCCATACGACAGGGCAGGATGAAAAACTGTTTTTT. Translation gives CASSHTTGQDEKLFF.

The chain uses TRBV18 and TRBJ1-1, with 8 bases fitting TRBD1. This CDR3 has 15 amino acids. With 5 bases clipped from V and 1 base from J, the junction kept 6 bases outside the gene matches. Germline lookup yields CDR1 KGHSH and CDR2 LQKENI. The CDR3 loop reads CASSAGQVGNTEAFF. CDR3 bases: TGTGCCAGCTCAGCGGGACAGGTTGGGAACACTGAAGCTTTCTTT.

This chain connects TRBV11-2 to TRBJ2-7; TRBD2 agrees at 9 bases. The CDR3 runs 14 residues. Trimming at V came to 5 bases and at J to 6 bases, leaving 8 bases not matched to a gene. CDR1 is SGHAT, CDR2 FQNNGV, per germline. The CDR3 spells CASSPITTSGEQYF. The CDR3 DNA is TGTGCCAGCAGCCCCATTACGACTAGCGGCGAGCAGTACTTC.

This clone was counted a few times. The CDR3 bases are TGTGCCAGCAGCCAACGGGACAGGGGGTCCTATTTGAACACTGAAGCTTTCTTT. Translated, it gives CASSQRDRGSYLNTEAFF. The V and J genes are TRBV11-2 and TRBJ1-1; 11 positions agree with TRBD1. V lost 5 bases to trimming and J lost 0 bases; unmatched junction nucleotides: 11. This CDR3 spans 18 amino acids. Germline V lookup: CDR1 SGHAT, CDR2 FQNNGV.

This clone was recorded once. This chain links TRBV11-2 with TRBJ2-3, with 11 positions matching TRBD2. The junction had 6 bases not matched to a gene; V was cut back by 2 bases and J by 2 bases. The CDR3 sequence is 17 residues long. Germline values: CDR1 SGHAT, CDR2 FQNNGV. The CDR3 coding sequence is TGTGCCAGCAGCTTATGGGCTAGCGGGGGGTCCACAGATACGCAGTATTTT. Protein product: CASSLWASGGSTDTQYF. The full variable domain, in which reference TRBV11-2 and TRBJ2-3 provide the parts outside the CDR3, is EAGVAQSPRYKIIEKRQSVAFWCNPISGHATLYWYQQILGQGPKLLIQFQNNGVVDDSQLPKDRFSAERLKGVDSTLKIQPAKLEDSAVYLCASSLWASGGSTDTQYFGPGTRLTVL.

This chain links TRBV7-2 with TRBJ2-5; D gene uncertain. The CDR3 consists of 15 residues. The germline gives CDR1 SGHTA, CDR2 FQGNSA. Trimming cost V 1 base and J 1 base, with 10 bases left between them. The CDR3 protein is CASSLVGVSQETQYF. The CDR3 nucleotides are TGTGCCAGCAGCTTAGTAGGAGTCTCCCAAGAGACCCAGTACTTC.

The table lists this clone with a count of one. The chain links TRBV5-6 to TRBJ2-1, with D possibly TRBD2 on 6 matching bases. Germline V gives CDR1 SGHDT, CDR2 YYEEEE. The V end lost 0 bases, the J end lost 0 bases, and 13 bases lay between the germline ends. The CDR3 covers 17 residues. The CDR3 nucleotides read TGTGCCAGCAGCTTGGCCGTTTTGCGGGGCTCCTACAATGAGCAGTTCTTC. Its protein product is CASSLAVLRGSYNEQFF.